This is a list of T cell receptor beta chains from one sample in a study of CD8 T cells in Susac syndrome. TCRdb re-derived calls from the immunoSEQ multiplex PCR reads in MiXCR, one entry per CDR3 protein. Seen here are approximately 140,000 distinct CDR3 sequences, 85% to 95% observed once, and the top ten hold approximately 0.12%. The sequenced sample was CD4+ T cells from PBMCs. The receptor set was obtained from a human donor with multiple sclerosis. Both conserved end residues are part of each CDR3. The order of the fields is clone size, CDR3 length, V gene, J gene, D gene, CDR3 DNA, CDR3 protein. The D gene is left open where the match is weak. The size field is filled for only some rows; it gives once, few, many or a size class.

size: .; length: 17; V: TRBV30; J: TRBJ2-5; D: TRBD2; DNA: TGTGCCTGGAGTAACCCCGGGACTAGCGGGGGGAGAGAGACCCAGTACTTC; CDR3: CAWSNPGTSGGRETQYF
size: .; length: 14; V: TRBV30; J: TRBJ2-4; D: .; DNA: TGTGCCTGGTCGGGACCCAGAGGGGCAAACATTCAGTACTTC; CDR3: CAWSGPRGANIQYF
size: once; length: 14; V: TRBV20-1; J: TRBJ1-2; D: .; DNA: TGCAGTGCTAGAGATCTCACCTCTTACTATGGCTACACCTTC; CDR3: CSARDLTSYYGYTF
size: .; length: 17; V: TRBV4-2; J: TRBJ2-1; D: TRBD2; DNA: TGTGCCAGCAGCCAAGATCCCTCGCGGGGGAACCACAATGAGCAGTTCTTC; CDR3: CASSQDPSRGNHNEQFF
size: .; length: 14; V: TRBV20-1; J: TRBJ1-4; D: .; DNA: TGCAGTGCTAGAGAGGGACAACTGAATGAAAAACTGTTTTTT; CDR3: CSAREGQLNEKLFF
size: .; length: 11; V: TRBV20-1; J: TRBJ2-1; D: .; DNA: TGCAGTGCTCCTCAAGGGTCTGAGCAGTTCTTC; CDR3: CSAPQGSEQFF
size: .; length: 14; V: TRBV18; J: TRBJ2-1; D: .; DNA: TGTGCCAGCTCACCAGGGGGCACCTACAATGAGCAGTTCTTC; CDR3: CASSPGGTYNEQFF
size: .; length: 14; V: TRBV29-1; J: TRBJ1-1; D: TRBD1; DNA: TGCAGCGTTGGGTATAATTCAGGGGGAACTGAAGCTTTCTTT; CDR3: CSVGYNSGGTEAFF
size: .; length: 18; V: TRBV5-8; J: TRBJ1-5; D: .; DNA: TGTGCCAGCAGTTCTGGGTATTCCCCGGTGCCATCCAATCAGCCCCAGCATTTT; CDR3: CASSSGYSPVPSNQPQHF
size: .; length: 14; V: TRBV29-1; J: TRBJ2-7; D: TRBD1; DNA: TGCAGCGCCACACGGACAGGTATCTCCTACGAGCAGTACTTC; CDR3: CSATRTGISYEQYF
size: once; length: 16; V: TRBV7-2; J: TRBJ2-1; D: .; DNA: TGTGCCAGCAGCTTAGAGGGACTGGTCTCCTACAATGAGCAGTTCTTC; CDR3: CASSLEGLVSYNEQFF
size: .; length: 13; V: TRBV12-3/TRBV12-4; J: TRBJ2-5; D: .; DNA: TGTGCCAGCAGTCAAACACCTCAAGAGACCCAGTACTTC; CDR3: CASSQTPQETQYF
size: .; length: 12; V: TRBV30; J: TRBJ2-7; D: .; DNA: TGTGCCTGGAGTGTATCAGGGATCGAGCAGTACTTC; CDR3: CAWSVSGIEQYF
size: .; length: 14; V: TRBV27; J: TRBJ1-1; D: .; DNA: TGTGCCAGCGCCAGGAGAATCTCGAACACTGAAGCTTTCTTT; CDR3: CASARRISNTEAFF
size: .; length: 15; V: TRBV7-2; J: TRBJ2-7; D: .; DNA: TGTGCCAGCAGCTTAGTCGTTGACTCCCCATACGAGCAGTACTTC; CDR3: CASSLVVDSPYEQYF
size: .; length: 14; V: TRBV4-1; J: TRBJ2-7; D: .; DNA: TGCGCCAGCAGCGCCGGACAATTCTCCTACGAGCAGTACTTC; CDR3: CASSAGQFSYEQYF